Presented here are 8 T cell receptor beta chains from one specimen sequenced in a study of cytomegalovirus exposure and HLA in healthy donors. 60 Vbeta and 13 Jbeta primers were used in PCR. TCRdb's table, derived via immunoSEQ multiplex PCR, lists solely in-frame clones and lacks some. The repertoire holds more than 150,000 clones, around 77% seen once, with 1% in the top ten. Input material: PBMCs. The receptors stem from a woman in her 50s in good health and CMV-seropositive.

V usage is TRBV5-1 and J usage is TRBJ2-1, with TRBD2 identical over 7 bases. Trimming at V came to 7 bases and at J to 2 bases, leaving 9 bases not matched to a gene. CDR3 size: 15 residues. CDR1 and CDR2 (germline): SGHRS, YFSETQ. The CDR3 DNA sequence: TGCGCCAGCCGGCGGGGGACCCCCACCTACAATGAGCAGTTCTTC. This encodes CASRRGTPTYNEQFF.

The J gene is TRBJ1-1, the V gene TRBV19, with 7 bases that match TRBD1. The CDR3 covers 11 residues. The trim removed 3 bases at V and 8 bases at J, leaving 0 bases unmatched. Per the germline V gene, CDR1 is LNHDA and CDR2 is SQIVND (reference sequence). Here the CDR3 DNA reads TGTGCCAGTAGTATGGACAGGGAAGCTTTCTTT. It yields the protein CASSMDREAFF.

This chain links TRBV2 with TRBJ1-5, with D hard to call. CDR1 and CDR2 from the germline V gene are SNHLY and FYNNEI. The V gene lost 3 bases and the J gene lost 11 bases, with 17 bases spanning the gap. The CDR3 covers 14 residues. CDR3 in amino acids: CASSDSGKRVAQHF. The CDR3 region has the DNA TGTGCCAGCAGTGACTCGGGGAAAAGGGTGGCCCAGCATTTT.

The chain uses TRBV6-6 and TRBJ1-6; tentatively, D is TRBD1 (5 bases). CDR1 MNHNY and CDR2 SVGAGI come from the germline V gene (reference sequence). Trimming removed 5 bases at V and 10 bases at J, with 18 bases between. This CDR3 contains 15 residues. CDR3 amino acids: CASSPITRVLSPLHF. The DNA for the CDR3 is TGTGCCAGCAGTCCAATAACCAGGGTTTTGTCACCCCTCCACTTT.

This chain links TRBV27 with TRBJ1-4; 8 bases line up with TRBD1. The CDR3 is made up of 14 amino acids. V lost 6 bases to trimming and J lost 4 bases; unmatched junction nucleotides: 4. CDR1 and CDR2 from the germline V gene are MNHEY and SMNVEV (reference sequence). The CDR3: CASSRGRVNEKLFF. As DNA, the CDR3 is TGTGCCAGCAGCAGGGGGCGCGTTAATGAAAAACTGTTTTTT.

The chain has TRBV10-3 and TRBJ2-2; 9 bases align to TRBD2. CDR1 and CDR2 (germline): ENHRY, SYGVKD. V dropped 2 bases and J dropped 6; count of bases not matched to a gene: 7. The CDR3 length is 16 residues. The CDR3 DNA reads as TGTGCCATCAGTGAGATGGGACTAGCCGTGGCCGGGGAGCTGTTTTTT. This sequence encodes CAISEMGLAVAGELFF.

The sample holds a few counts of this clone. The same CDR3 can be traced to other DNA sequences in this sample. This chain joins TRBV10-3 and TRBJ1-5; tentative D call: TRBD1 (5 bases). In germline, CDR1 is ENHRY, CDR2 SYGVKD. The CDR3 loop spans 14 amino acids. V was clipped by 8 bases and J by 0 bases, with 11 bases between them. CDR3 protein: CAIGTGDSNQPQHF. CDR3 sequence (DNA): TGTGCCATCGGGACGGGGGATAGCAATCAGCCCCAGCATTTT.

J is TRBJ2-5 and V is TRBV29-1, with TRBD2 matching 8 bases. The V gene's germline CDR1 is SQVTM and CDR2 ANQGSEA. Unmatched junction bases numbered 19, after V lost 4 bases and J lost 9 bases. This CDR3 region has 16 residues. The CDR3, as DNA: TGCAGCGTTGCTCACGTACCGCTAGCGGGTAGTATCCCCCAGTACTTC. Encoded protein: CSVAHVPLAGSIPQYF.